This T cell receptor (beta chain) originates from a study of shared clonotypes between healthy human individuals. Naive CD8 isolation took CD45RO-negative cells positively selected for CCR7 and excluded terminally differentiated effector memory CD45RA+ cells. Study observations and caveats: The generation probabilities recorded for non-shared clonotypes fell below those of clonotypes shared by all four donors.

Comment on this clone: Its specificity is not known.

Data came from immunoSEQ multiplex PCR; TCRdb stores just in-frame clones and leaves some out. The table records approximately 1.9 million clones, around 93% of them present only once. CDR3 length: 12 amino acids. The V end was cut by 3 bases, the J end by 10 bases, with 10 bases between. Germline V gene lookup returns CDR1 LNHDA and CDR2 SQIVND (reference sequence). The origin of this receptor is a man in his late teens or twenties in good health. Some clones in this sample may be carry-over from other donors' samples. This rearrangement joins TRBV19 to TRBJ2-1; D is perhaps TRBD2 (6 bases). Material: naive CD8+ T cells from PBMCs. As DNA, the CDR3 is TGTGCCAGTAGTATCGGGAGTTGGGAGCAGTTCTTC. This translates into CASSIGSWEQFF.